This T cell receptor (beta chain) came from a study of regulatory T cells in long-lasting Graves disease (dated by TCRdb to the early 2020s). A note on the overall study: To count as having persistent Graves' disease, a patient had to have received antithyroid drug treatment for over 5 years with TSH receptor autoantibodies remaining persistently positive. Peripheral blood TCR sequencing and RNA sequencing compared persistent Graves' disease patients with newly diagnosed Graves' disease patients. The study was conducted in China and was registered as a clinical trial. TCR sequencing covered roughly 13 persistent and some 20 newly diagnosed Graves' disease patients, some 35 samples in total. Persistent Graves' disease patients in the clinical cohort had taken antithyroid drugs for 9.5 to 13 years on average.

Here is what the overall study found, with its caveats: The study examined only peripheral blood because the primary lesion, thyroid tissue, could not be accessed. Compared with newly diagnosed patients, persistent Graves' disease patients had lower TCR Shannon entropy and fewer highly expanded clones, which suggests clonal expansion. Preferential use of TRBV28, TRBJ1-2 and TRBJ2-5 was observed in persistent disease, whereas TRBV20-1 and TRBJ2-1 were favored in newly diagnosed disease. The authors noted that the small sample size was a limitation that may lower accuracy. Sequencing and analysis were restricted to the TCR beta chain. A larger number of public clonotypes was shared among persistent patients (approximately 2,500) than among newly diagnosed patients (about 990).

CDR3 length: 16 amino acids, cysteine to phenylalanine. Only the CDR3 part of the read is kept: 48 bases, read in frame from the first base. CDR1 and CDR2, per the germline V gene, are SGHVS and FQNEAQ. Trimming removed 5 bases from V and 2 bases from J; the gene matches leave 6 bases unexplained. The sample's time point label, in plain terms: persistent/refractory GD, antithyroid drugs over 5 years with positive TRAb. For both TCR sequencing and RNA sequencing, RNA was extracted from PBMCs using TRIzol. The diagnosis of Graves' disease was made according to American Thyroid Association guidelines. Recruitment of patients was carried out at an endocrinology department in Xi'an, China. From each patient, around 9.3 milliliters of peripheral blood was collected into an EDTA anticoagulant tube. Ficoll Paque Plus density gradient separation was used to isolate PBMCs, and no further T cell sorting was performed. An Agilent 2100 Bioanalyzer and agarose gel were used to check RNA quality, and a NanoDrop 2000 was used to measure RNA concentration.

The library was produced with multiplex PCR. The instrument was an Illumina HiSeq 4000. CDR3 regions were amplified by Arm-PCR with iRepertoire HTBI primers to construct TCR beta libraries. Before sequencing, the PCR products underwent gel purification. Per the source publication's procedure: Across samples, fewer than 70 TRBV and 13 to 15 TRBJ segments were identified and used for gene usage analysis of CDR3 amino acid clonotypes. COPE and FqMerger were used to merge the filtered high-quality paired reads into contigs. BLAST was used to align contigs to IMGT TRBV, TRBD and TRBJ reference genes, and CDR3 was defined according to IMGT. Any clonotype with a frequency above 0.1% was counted as a highly expanded clone. Repertoire diversity was measured by Shannon entropy, and V-J evenness by the Gini coefficient. A clonotype found in more than one individual was treated as public. TCRdb ran its own pipeline on the public reads, namely fastp trimming at Q25 and MiXCR clone calling, and kept in-frame beta chains. Rows merge per CDR3 protein into single entries with the most common DNA and genes. It is TCRdb's table, rather than the study itself, that gives the V and J calls and clone size. In all, the sample holds around 460,000 distinct CDR3 sequences, and 20% to 25% of those were seen once. Roughly 14% of the sample is taken by the ten largest.

There are a few counts of this clonotype. The antigen this receptor binds is unknown. No much larger clone exists at a distance of one base, and base qualities are not known. In this chain, TRBV7-8 is recombined with TRBJ2-2, with 9 central nucleotides matching TRBD2. The sequence was collected from a female donor with Graves disease. The sample was peripheral blood mononuclear cells (PBMCs), taken when the disease was refractory, from a patient treated with antithyroid drugs. The CDR3 is CASSPRTSVNTGELFF. The bases are TGTGCCAGCAGCCCAAGGACTAGCGTAAACACCGGGGAGCTGTTTTTT.